Sequencing of this TCR beta chain was carried out in a study of blood T cell repertoires in COVID-19. Repertoires were generated with immunoSEQ multiplex PCR, while TCRdb's copy carries only in-frame clones and drops some. In the table there are 340,000 or so clones, 65% to 90% of which are singletons. The material sequenced was PBMCs or T cells enriched from blood (not recorded which). The TCR comes from a woman between 40 and 50 years old with acute COVID-19.

The CDR3 DNA reads as TGTGCCAGTAGTATCGGAAGCGGGGGGCCGGCATACAATGAGCAGTTCTTC. This encodes CASSIGSGGPAYNEQFF. This chain connects TRBV19 to TRBJ2-1; 9 bases align to TRBD2. Germline loops: CDR1 LNHDA, CDR2 SQIVND (reference sequence). The CDR3 is made up of 17 amino acids. Trimming took 3 bases from V and 4 from J; bases not matched to a gene: 10.